This T cell receptor (beta chain) was recorded in a study of T-cell reconstitution after alpha-beta-depleted transplantation in children. General observations from the study: Newly generated T cells supplied most T-cell counts and diversity one year post-transplant. The origin of alpha-beta T cells about two months after transplant was reportedly several hundred expanded graft clones.

V was clipped by 3 bases and J by 0 bases, with 12 bases between them. The CDR3 covers 14 residues. The germline CDR1 and CDR2 sequences are DFQATT and SNEGSKA (reference sequence). Points on this clonotype: Its antigen remains unidentified.

TCRbeta library preparation incorporated unique molecular identifiers. TCRdb used MiXCR to reprocess the PCR reads, holding one entry per CDR3 protein. This sample has 250,000 to 300,000 distinct CDR3 sequences, with over 9.5% found just once. The TCR comes from a boy under two years old with acute myeloid leukemia, due to receive a stem cell transplant. This sequence joins TRBV20-1 and TRBJ2-7, with a weak D call TRBD1 (6 bases). The sample was PBMCs, taken before TCRalphabeta/CD19-depleted stem cell transplant. CDR3: CSASQGSLSYEQYF. The CDR3 region has the DNA TGCAGTGCTAGCCAGGGGTCCCTCTCCTACGAGCAGTACTTC.